The 28 T cell receptor beta chains below all came from one sample that was sequenced in a study of blood T cell repertoires in COVID-19. This table comes from immunoSEQ multiplex PCR, and its TCRdb copy is limited to in-frame clones, with some not included. The data show roughly 120,000 clones, 70% to 80% seen once. The sequenced material came from peripheral blood. These TCRs come from a man aged 65-85 years with acute or convalescent COVID-19.

The chain has TRBV7-8 and TRBJ1-1; D is possibly TRBD1 (5 bases). The ends were cut back, 3 bases at V and 3 bases at J, with 17 bases in the middle. This CDR3 is built from 16 residues. Germline V lookup: CDR1 SGHVS, CDR2 FQNEAQ. The CDR3 DNA reads TGTGCCAGCAGCTTGGGATTTGGGGGGTCGGACACTGAAGCTTTCTTT. Translating it yields CASSLGFGGSDTEAFF.

This clone is a singleton in its sample. The chain uses TRBV6-2 or TRBV6-3 and TRBJ2-1, with D possibly matching TRBD1 (7 bases). The V end lost 2 bases, the J end lost 4 bases, and 12 bases lay between the germline ends. Germline V gene sequence: CDR1 MNHEY, CDR2 SVGEGT. This CDR3 region has 15 residues. The CDR3 loop is CASSYLAGQYNEQFF. CDR3 bases: TGTGCCAGCAGTTACCTGGCGGGACAGTACAATGAGCAGTTCTTC.

V gene TRBV18 combines with J gene TRBJ2-1; 15 bases align to TRBD2. The CDR3 covers 17 residues. Per the germline V gene, CDR1 is KGHSH and CDR2 is LQKENI. J was trimmed by 3 bases and V by 6 bases; bases with no gene match: 6. CDR3 protein: CASSPGLAGGRYNEQFF. For the CDR3, the DNA is TGTGCCAGCTCTCCTGGACTAGCGGGGGGGCGCTACAATGAGCAGTTCTTC.

This chain uses TRBV4-1 with TRBJ2-1, with D possibly matching TRBD1 (5 bases). The CDR3 extends over 16 amino acids. Germline V gives CDR1 MGHRA, CDR2 YSYEKL. Trimming stripped 0 bases from V and 6 bases from J, with 15 bases between. CDR3 in DNA: TGCGCCAGCAGCCAAGACACGCAGGGCCCGATCAATGAGCAGTTCTTC. Its protein product is CASSQDTQGPINEQFF.

V and J are TRBV9 and TRBJ2-1; TRBD1 agrees at 8 bases. This CDR3 contains 14 residues. V shed 1 base and J 8 bases; nucleotides not matched to a gene: 5. The germline V gene encodes CDR1 SGDLS and CDR2 YYNGEE. CDR3 in DNA: TGTGCCAGCAGCGTAACAGGGGGGAAAGATGAGCAGTTCTTC. Protein product: CASSVTGGKDEQFF.

The rearrangement uses TRBV27 and TRBJ1-1; 10 nucleotides align to TRBD1. Trimming cost V 9 bases and J 9 bases; bases outside gene matches: 13. Germline CDR1 MNHEY, CDR2 SMNVEV (reference sequence). CDR3 length equals 14 residues. CDR3 in DNA: TGTGCCAGTCTTGACCGGGACAGGGGCTGGAAAGCTTTCTTT. This encodes CASLDRDRGWKAFF.

V usage is TRBV10-3 and J usage is TRBJ2-2, with 8 nucleotides matching TRBD1. The CDR3 consists of 16 residues. Germline loops: CDR1 ENHRY, CDR2 SYGVKD. The V gene end was trimmed by 5 bases and the J gene end by 4 bases; junction bases not matched to a gene: 9. CDR3 sequence: CAISKPTGGSTGELFF. Written as DNA, the CDR3 is TGTGCCATCAGTAAACCTACAGGGGGGAGCACCGGGGAGCTGTTTTTT.

This clone has just one count. The chain employs TRBV12-3 or TRBV12-4 and TRBJ2-7, with TRBD1 matching 9 bases. This CDR3 contains 13 residues. V lost 6 bases, J lost 4 bases, and 4 bases stayed unmatched. The CDR3 sequence: CASRPGTGYEQYF. CDR3 in DNA: TGTGCCAGCAGGCCCGGGACAGGGTACGAGCAGTACTTC.

V gene TRBV2 combines with J gene TRBJ1-3, with TRBD1 as a possible D gene (6 bases). The CDR3 loop spans 13 amino acids. V was pared by 4 bases and J by 4 bases, with 8 bases between. CDR1 is SNHLY, CDR2 FYNNEI, per germline. The CDR3: CASSGTGGNTIYF. The CDR3 bases are TGTGCCAGCAGTGGAACAGGGGGAAACACCATATATTTT.

The chain combines TRBV7-9 with TRBJ2-7, with D possibly being TRBD2 (5 bases). The ends were cut back, 3 bases at V and 3 bases at J, with 15 bases in the middle. The CDR3 is 15 amino acids. The germline CDR1 and CDR2 sequences are SEHNR and FQNEAQ (reference sequence). The DNA for the CDR3 is TGTGCCAGCAGCTTTGGGGAGTTAGTGAACTACGAGCAGTACTTC. It yields the protein CASSFGELVNYEQYF.

V and J are TRBV6-5 and TRBJ1-6; possible D gene TRBD1, 6 bases. Germline assignment: CDR1 MNHEY and CDR2 SVGAGI. The ends were cut back, 6 bases at V and 7 bases at J, with 13 bases in the middle. The length of the CDR3 is 14 residues. The CDR3 loop is CASSGTGLNSPLHF. In DNA form, the CDR3 reads TGTGCCAGCAGCGGAACAGGGTTAAATTCACCCCTCCACTTT.

This chain uses TRBV30 with TRBJ1-2; D is ambiguous. V was pared by 0 bases and J by 8 bases, with 10 bases between. This CDR3 contains 12 residues. Germline V gene data show CDR1 as GTSNPN and CDR2 as SVGIG (reference sequence). The CDR3 sequence is CAWSVPGLGYTF. CDR3 nucleotide sequence: TGTGCCTGGAGTGTACCAGGTCTCGGCTACACCTTC.

The V call is TRBV7-9, the J call TRBJ1-1; tentatively, D is TRBD1 (6 bases). The V end was cut by 3 bases, the J end by 10 bases, with 9 bases between. The CDR3 runs to 11 residues. The germline gives CDR1 SEHNR, CDR2 FQNEAQ (reference sequence). The CDR3 DNA reads as TGTGCCAGCAGCTTTGCACAGGGAGCTTTCTTT. Protein: CASSFAQGAFF.

The chain uses TRBV2 and TRBJ1-6; D is undetermined. CDR3 length: 15 amino acids. Trimming removed 7 bases at V and 4 bases at J, with 14 bases between. Germline V lookup: CDR1 SNHLY, CDR2 FYNNEI. The CDR3 sequence is CASTRGGAYNSPLHF. CDR3 coding DNA: TGTGCCAGCACCCGAGGAGGAGCGTATAATTCACCCCTCCACTTT.

The chain links TRBV9 to TRBJ2-2; 7 nucleotides line up with TRBD1. Germline loops: CDR1 SGDLS, CDR2 YYNGEE. The CDR3 spans 15 residues. V gave up 4 bases and J gave up 5 bases; unmatched junction bases: 8. The CDR3 DNA is TGTGCCAGCAGCCCCCGACAGGGCCTAACCGGGGAGCTGTTTTTT. It encodes CASSPRQGLTGELFF.

In its sample, this clone was seen a few times. The chain has TRBV7-2 and TRBJ2-7; perhaps TRBD2 as D (6 bases). CDR1 SGHTA and CDR2 FQGNSA come from the germline V gene. The V gene lost 6 bases and the J gene lost 0 bases, with 15 bases spanning the gap. The CDR3 extends over 15 amino acids. CDR3 in DNA: TGTGCCAGCAGGCAGGGACTCAGGAGCTCCTACGAGCAGTACTTC. Its translation is CASRQGLRSSYEQYF.

The chain uses TRBV2 and TRBJ1-5; D might be TRBD1 (6 bases). Deletions cut 5 bases from V and 4 bases from J, with 21 bases between. The germline CDR1 and CDR2 sequences are SNHLY and FYNNEI. The length of the CDR3 is 17 residues. The CDR3 nucleotides read TGTGCCAGCAGTCCCGGGGGAGGGACACTAGCAAATCAGCCCCAGCATTTT. This codes for CASSPGGGTLANQPQHF.

The rearrangement uses TRBV5-1 and TRBJ2-2; 10 bases fit TRBD1. Germline V gene sequence: CDR1 SGHRS, CDR2 YFSETQ. V dropped 4 bases and J dropped 3; count of bases not matched to a gene: 3. The CDR3 is 15 residues long. DNA of the CDR3: TGCGCCAGCAGCCCGGACAGGGGGTACACCGGGGAGCTGTTTTTT. Residues: CASSPDRGYTGELFF.

With regard to this clone: The sample holds other DNA sequences that translate to the same CDR3. This chain connects TRBV18 to TRBJ2-7; D uncertain. V lost 0 bases and J 4 bases, leaving 10 bases between the germline ends. Germline V gives CDR1 KGHSH, CDR2 LQKENI. This CDR3 is 14 amino acids long. Here the CDR3 reads CASSPPGQGYEQYF. The CDR3 DNA reads TGTGCCAGCTCACCACCTGGGCAAGGATACGAGCAGTACTTC.

V gene TRBV2 combines with J gene TRBJ2-1, with D hard to call. Germline V gene data show CDR1 as SNHLY and CDR2 as FYNNEI. The CDR3 contains 14 residues. V was trimmed by 7 bases and J by 0 bases, leaving 10 bases between them. The CDR3 coding sequence is TGTGCCAGCACTGATAGCCTCTCCTACAATGAGCAGTTCTTC. Translating gives CASTDSLSYNEQFF.

The chain joins TRBV27 to TRBJ1-2, with 8 bases lining up with TRBD1. This CDR3 region has 13 residues. From germline, CDR1 is MNHEY and CDR2 SMNVEV (reference sequence). J gave up 2 bases and V 6 bases, and 2 bases lay outside the gene matches. Here the CDR3 DNA reads TGTGCCAGCAGCTGGACAGGGAACTATGGCTACACCTTC. Amino acid sequence: CASSWTGNYGYTF.

This sequence joins TRBV27 and TRBJ2-1; 10 bases are a match to TRBD2. This CDR3 contains 14 residues. Per germline, CDR1 MNHEY and CDR2 SMNVEV (reference sequence). V was clipped by 3 bases and J by 10 bases; unmatched bases: 6. The DNA of the CDR3 is TGTGCCAGCAGTTTGCTAGCGGGGGATATGGAGCAGTTCTTC. The encoded protein is CASSLLAGDMEQFF.

V gene TRBV3-1 (or the pseudogene TRBV3-2) combines with J gene TRBJ1-3; D is undetermined. From germline, CDR1 is LGHDT and CDR2 YNNKEL (reference sequence). V was shortened by 2 bases and J by 3 bases, with 17 bases between the two germline ends. The CDR3 consists of 17 residues. CDR3 DNA: TGTGCCAGCAGCCAAACTTTTCTCCGGGGAGGTGGAAACACCATATATTTT. This translates into CASSQTFLRGGGNTIYF.

The rearrangement links TRBV27 to TRBJ1-4; 8 bases map to TRBD1. The length of the CDR3 is 15 residues. Per the germline V gene, CDR1 is MNHEY and CDR2 is SMNVEV (reference sequence). Trimming at V came to 6 bases and at J to 4 bases, leaving 7 bases not matched to a gene. CDR3: CASRGQGRRNEKLFF. The CDR3 DNA sequence: TGTGCCAGCAGAGGACAGGGCAGGCGTAATGAAAAACTGTTTTTT.

This chain joins TRBV9 and TRBJ2-3; 7 nucleotides align to TRBD2. The germline CDR1 and CDR2 sequences are SGDLS and YYNGEE. This CDR3 is 14 amino acids long. V lost 3 bases to trimming and J lost 3 bases; unmatched junction nucleotides: 4. The CDR3 loop is CASSAGEGTDTQYF. CDR3 DNA sequence: TGTGCCAGCAGCGCCGGGGAGGGGACAGATACGCAGTATTTT.

This chain joins TRBV7-3 and TRBJ2-1; perhaps TRBD1 as D (6 bases). V was clipped by 5 bases and J by 3 bases, with 11 bases between them. The CDR3 has 14 amino acids. Germline V gene sequence: CDR1 SGHTA, CDR2 FQGTGA. The CDR3 sequence: CASSQGPLYNEQFF. In nucleotides, the CDR3 is TGTGCCAGCAGCCAGGGGCCCCTCTACAATGAGCAGTTCTTC.

The chain joins TRBV5-1 to TRBJ2-7; 10 nucleotides match TRBD2. With 0 bases clipped from V and 6 bases from J, the junction kept 3 bases outside the gene matches. The CDR3 contains 14 residues. Germline CDR1 SGHRS, CDR2 YFSETQ. The CDR3 region is CASSLDASGSEQYF. As DNA, the CDR3 is TGCGCCAGCAGCTTGGATGCTAGCGGGAGCGAGCAGTACTTC.

The chain links TRBV7-3 to TRBJ2-2; TRBD2 aligns across 12 bases. CDR1 is SGHTA and CDR2 is FQGTGA in the germline V gene. CDR3 size: 19 residues. J lost 1 base, V lost 5 bases, and 11 bases had no gene match. CDR3 DNA: TGTGCCAGCAGCCGTGGGACTAGCGGGTCGGACGTGAACACCGGGGAGCTGTTTTTT. Protein: CASSRGTSGSDVNTGELFF. Based on the CDR3 plus reference TRBV7-3 and TRBJ2-2, the full variable domain is GAGVSQTPSNKVTEKGKYVELRCDPISGHTALYWYRQSLGQGPEFLIYFQGTGAADDSGLPNDRFFAVRPEGSVSTLKIQRTERGDSAVYLCASSRGTSGSDVNTGELFFGEGSRLTVL.